Below are 14 T cell receptor beta chains sequenced from a single sample in a study of beta chain features in type 1 diabetes. What was sequenced were expressed TCRB transcripts, since all of the isolated RNA had been reverse transcribed. Clones were sequenced by immunoSEQ multiplex PCR, and TCRdb holds only the in-frame ones, with some missing. The sample has 300,000 to 450,000 clones, over 10% seen once. Sequences were obtained from naive CD4+ T cells from blood. The source is a young man in good health.

V and J are TRBV28 and TRBJ1-2, with 7 bases matching TRBD1. The CDR3 spans 13 residues. V was clipped by 7 bases and J by 3 bases; unmatched bases: 5. The germline gives CDR1 MDHEN, CDR2 SYDVKM. The CDR3 DNA is TGTGCCAGCATGAACGGGACAGACTATGGCTACACCTTC. This sequence encodes CASMNGTDYGYTF.

V and J are TRBV10-3 and TRBJ2-1, with 11 bases fitting TRBD2. Germline V CDR1 and CDR2: ENHRY, SYGVKD. The length of the CDR3 is 14 residues. J was trimmed by 5 bases and V by 10 bases; bases with no gene match: 7. CDR3 DNA: TGTGCCACCATGACTAGCGGGGTAGACAATGAGCAGTTCTTC. Translating gives CATMTSGVDNEQFF.

The sample holds a few counts of this clone. CDR3 coding DNA: TGTGCCAGCAGTGCCCCGGGACAGGTAGGGTACGAGCAGTACTTC. Its translation is CASSAPGQVGYEQYF. This chain uses TRBV25-1 with TRBJ2-5; 8 bases agree with TRBD1. Matching the DNA end better, TRBJ2-7 makes the J call doubtful. The CDR3 loop spans 15 amino acids. Germline V gene sequence: CDR1 MGHDK, CDR2 SYGVNS.

V usage is TRBV7-9 and J usage is TRBJ2-1, with D maybe TRBD2 (5 bases). The V end was cut by 5 bases, the J end by 2 bases, with 13 bases between. Germline-derived CDR1 and CDR2 are SEHNR and FQNEAQ (reference sequence). The CDR3 is 15 amino acids. CDR3 sequence: CASSPSLTTYNEQFF. DNA for the CDR3: TGTGCCAGCAGCCCGTCTTTGACTACCTACAATGAGCAGTTCTTC.

The chain links TRBV18 to TRBJ2-7; TRBD1 aligns across 9 bases. With V trimmed by 2 bases and J by 0 bases, 2 bases remained unmatched. Germline CDR1 is KGHSH and CDR2 is LQKENI. This CDR3 has 15 residues. Here the CDR3 DNA reads TGTGCCAGCTCACCAGGGACAGGGCCCTCCTACGAGCAGTACTTC. It encodes CASSPGTGPSYEQYF.

The gene calls are TRBV5-4 and TRBJ1-2; possible D gene TRBD1, 6 bases. CDR1 is SGHNT and CDR2 is YYREEE in the germline V gene (reference sequence). V was pared by 2 bases and J by 7 bases, with 9 bases between. The CDR3 has 12 amino acids. CDR3 in amino acids: CASSLTGFGYTF. In DNA form, the CDR3 reads TGTGCCAGCAGCTTAACAGGGTTTGGCTACACCTTC. Variable domain in full (rest from reference TRBV5-4 and TRBJ1-2): ETGVTQSPTHLIKTRGQQVTLRCSSQSGHNTVSWYQQALGQGPQFIFQYYREEENGRGNFPPRFSGLQFPNYSSELNVNALELDDSALYLCASSLTGFGYTFGSGTRLTVV.

The chain is built from TRBV30 and TRBJ1-2; D may be TRBD1 (6 bases). CDR3 length: 12 amino acids. The germline V and J ends were trimmed by 5 bases and 0 bases, with 7 bases remaining between them. Germline V gene sequence: CDR1 GTSNPN, CDR2 SVGIG (reference sequence). In DNA, the CDR3 is TGTGCCTGGGGACAGTCTAACTATGGCTACACCTTC. Protein sequence: CAWGQSNYGYTF. Looking up the rest from reference TRBV30 and TRBJ1-2 gives the full variable domain: SQTIHQWPATLVQPVGSPLSLECTVEGTSNPNLYWYRQAAGRGLQLLFYSVGIGQISSEVPQNLSASRPQDRQFILSSKKLLLSDSGFYLCAWGQSNYGYTFGSGTRLTVV.

The CDR3 nucleotides read TGCAGCATCGGGACAGTAGCCGAGCAGTACTTC. Encoded protein: CSIGTVAEQYF. V is TRBV29-1 and J is TRBJ2-7, with 7 bases aligning to TRBD1. Looked up from germline, CDR1 is SQVTM and CDR2 is ANQGSEA. Germline trimming cut 8 bases from V and 6 bases from J; bases unmatched to any gene: 7. This CDR3 comprises 11 residues.

This chain connects TRBV7-8 to TRBJ1-1; D remains unclear. The V end was cut by 2 bases, the J end by 0 bases, with 13 bases between. Germline V lookup: CDR1 SGHVS, CDR2 FQNEAQ. CDR3 length equals 16 residues. The CDR3 region is CASSLYGGIMNTEAFF. CDR3 nucleotides: TGTGCCAGCAGCTTATACGGAGGGATAATGAACACTGAAGCTTTCTTT.

In this sample, this clone turned up a few times. The V and J genes are TRBV4-2 and TRBJ1-3; D is uncertain. The CDR3 is 16 amino acids. The germline gives CDR1 LGHNA, CDR2 YNFKEQ. Deletions cut 2 bases from V and 0 bases from J, with 11 bases between. The CDR3 sequence is CASSQLTGSSGNTIYF. The CDR3 region has the DNA TGTGCCAGCAGCCAACTCACGGGGAGCTCTGGAAACACCATATATTTT.

This clone was seen more than once but under ten times. This rearrangement joins TRBV5-1 to TRBJ2-3; 10 bases are a match to TRBD2. The ends lost 4 bases at V and 2 bases at J; junction bases unmatched: 7. Germline V lookup: CDR1 SGHRS, CDR2 YFSETQ. The CDR3 has 16 amino acids. This CDR3 is CASSQIAGGATDTQYF. As DNA, the CDR3 is TGCGCCAGCAGCCAAATAGCGGGAGGCGCCACAGATACGCAGTATTTT.

This clone was observed once. The genes are TRBV27 and TRBJ2-1; 7 nucleotides line up with TRBD1. V gave up 6 bases and J gave up 3 bases; unmatched junction bases: 8. This CDR3 has 15 residues. Germline V gene sequence: CDR1 MNHEY, CDR2 SMNVEV (reference sequence). CDR3 in DNA: TGTGCCAGCAGCACGGACAGGAGCCTCTACAATGAGCAGTTCTTC. Its protein product is CASSTDRSLYNEQFF.

J is TRBJ2-3 and V is TRBV9; tentative D call: TRBD2 (5 bases). Germline V gene lookup returns CDR1 SGDLS and CDR2 YYNGEE. The V end was cut by 4 bases, the J end by 4 bases, with 13 bases between. This CDR3 contains 14 residues. The CDR3 bases are TGTGCCAGCAGCCTCCGGACTGGCGCAGATACGCAGTATTTT. This translates into CASSLRTGADTQYF.

V is TRBV18 and J is TRBJ1-1; D remains unclear. The V end was cut by 3 bases, the J end by 9 bases, with 11 bases between. Germline lookup yields CDR1 KGHSH and CDR2 LQKENI. This CDR3 has 12 residues. CDR3 amino acids: CASSPGEGQAFF. CDR3 nucleotide sequence: TGTGCCAGCTCACCCGGGGAAGGCCAAGCTTTCTTT.